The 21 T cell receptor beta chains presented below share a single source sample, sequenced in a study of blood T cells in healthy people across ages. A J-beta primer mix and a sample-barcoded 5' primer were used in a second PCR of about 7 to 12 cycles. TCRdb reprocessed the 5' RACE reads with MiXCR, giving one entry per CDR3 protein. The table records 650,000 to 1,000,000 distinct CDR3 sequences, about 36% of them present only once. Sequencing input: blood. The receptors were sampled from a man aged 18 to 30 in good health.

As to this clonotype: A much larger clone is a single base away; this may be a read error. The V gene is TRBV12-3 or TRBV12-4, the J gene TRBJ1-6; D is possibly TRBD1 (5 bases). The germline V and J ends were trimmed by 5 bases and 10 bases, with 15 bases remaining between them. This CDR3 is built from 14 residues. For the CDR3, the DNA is TGTGCCAGCAGTGCTTCAGGGATGGGGTCACCCCTCCACTTT. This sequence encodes CASSASGMGSPLHF.

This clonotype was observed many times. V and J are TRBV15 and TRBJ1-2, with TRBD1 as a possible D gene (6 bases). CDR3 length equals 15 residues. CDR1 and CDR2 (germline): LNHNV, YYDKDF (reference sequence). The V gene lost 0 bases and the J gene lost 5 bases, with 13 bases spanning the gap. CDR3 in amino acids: CATSREPGARYGYTF. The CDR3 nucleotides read TGTGCCACCAGCAGAGAGCCGGGGGCGAGGTATGGCTACACCTTC.

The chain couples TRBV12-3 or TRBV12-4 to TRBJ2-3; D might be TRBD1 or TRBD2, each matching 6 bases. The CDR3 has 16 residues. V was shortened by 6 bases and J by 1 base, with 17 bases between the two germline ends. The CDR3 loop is CASSPRGIAGTDTQYF. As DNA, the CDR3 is TGTGCCAGCAGCCCTAGGGGGATAGCGGGCACAGATACGCAGTATTTT.

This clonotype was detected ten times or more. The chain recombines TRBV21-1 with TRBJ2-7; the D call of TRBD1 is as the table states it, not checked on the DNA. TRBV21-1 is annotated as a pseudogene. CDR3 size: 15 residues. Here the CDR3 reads CASGPRDPSSYEQYF. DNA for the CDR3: TGTGCCAGCGGTCCCCGGGACCCGAGCTCCTACGAGCAGTACTTC.

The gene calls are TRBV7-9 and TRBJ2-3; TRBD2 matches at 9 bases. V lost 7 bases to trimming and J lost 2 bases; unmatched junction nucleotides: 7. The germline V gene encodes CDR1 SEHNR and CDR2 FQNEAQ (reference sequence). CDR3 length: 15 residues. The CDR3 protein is CASTVAGEATDTQYF. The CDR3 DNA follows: TGTGCCAGCACAGTAGCGGGAGAGGCCACAGATACGCAGTATTTT. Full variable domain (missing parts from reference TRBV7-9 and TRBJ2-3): DTGVSQNPRHKITKRGQNVTFRCDPISEHNRLYWYRQTLGQGPEFLTYFQNEAQLEKSRLLSDRFSAERPKGSFSTLEIQRTEQGDSAMYLCASTVAGEATDTQYFGPGTRLTVL.

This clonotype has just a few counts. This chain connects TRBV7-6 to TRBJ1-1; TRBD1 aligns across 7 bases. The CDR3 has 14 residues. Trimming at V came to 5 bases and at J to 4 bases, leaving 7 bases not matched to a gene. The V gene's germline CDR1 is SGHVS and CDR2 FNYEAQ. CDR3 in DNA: TGTGCCAGCAGCCTTGACAGGGAGAGCACTGAAGCTTTCTTT. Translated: CASSLDRESTEAFF.

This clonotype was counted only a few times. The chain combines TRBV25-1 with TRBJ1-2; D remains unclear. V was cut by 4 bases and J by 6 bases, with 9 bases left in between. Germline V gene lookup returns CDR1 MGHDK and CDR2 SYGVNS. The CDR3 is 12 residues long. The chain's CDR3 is CASSAPRDGYTF. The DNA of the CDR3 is TGTGCCAGCAGTGCACCGAGGGATGGCTACACCTTC.

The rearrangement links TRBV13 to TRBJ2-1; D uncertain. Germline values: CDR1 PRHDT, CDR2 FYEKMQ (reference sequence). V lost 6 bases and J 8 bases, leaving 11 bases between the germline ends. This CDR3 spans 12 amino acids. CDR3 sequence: CASSNSGYEQFF. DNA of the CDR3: TGTGCCAGCAGTAACAGTGGGTATGAGCAGTTCTTC.

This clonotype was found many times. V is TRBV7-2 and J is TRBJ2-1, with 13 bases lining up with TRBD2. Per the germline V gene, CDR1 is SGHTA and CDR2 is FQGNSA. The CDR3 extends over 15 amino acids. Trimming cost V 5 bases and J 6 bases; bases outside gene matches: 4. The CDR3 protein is CASSELAGGRNEQFF. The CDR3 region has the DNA TGTGCCAGCAGCGAACTAGCGGGGGGGCGCAATGAGCAGTTCTTC.

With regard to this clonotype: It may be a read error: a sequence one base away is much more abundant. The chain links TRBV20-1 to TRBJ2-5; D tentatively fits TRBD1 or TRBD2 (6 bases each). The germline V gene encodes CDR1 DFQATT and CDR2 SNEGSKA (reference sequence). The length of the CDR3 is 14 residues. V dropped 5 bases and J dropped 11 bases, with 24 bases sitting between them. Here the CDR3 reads CSASKGGGINEQYF. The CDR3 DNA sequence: TGCAGTGCTTCGAAGGGGGGCGGTATCAATGAGCAGTACTTC.

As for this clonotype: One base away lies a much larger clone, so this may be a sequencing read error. The CDR3 DNA reads TGTGCCAGCAGCCGCCTAAGGGGCCACACCTTC. This translates into CASSRLRGHTF. This chain joins TRBV7-2 and TRBJ1-2; a weak D match, TRBD1 (5 bases). This CDR3 spans 11 amino acids. From germline, CDR1 is SGHTA and CDR2 FQGNSA. The V and J ends lost 5 bases and 12 bases respectively, with 13 bases between them.

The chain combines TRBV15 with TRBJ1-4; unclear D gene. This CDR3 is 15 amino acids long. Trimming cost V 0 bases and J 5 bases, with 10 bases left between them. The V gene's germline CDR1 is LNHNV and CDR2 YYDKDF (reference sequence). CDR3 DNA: TGTGCCACCAGCAGAGATCGAGGCAGGAATGAAAAACTGTTTTTT. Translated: CATSRDRGRNEKLFF.

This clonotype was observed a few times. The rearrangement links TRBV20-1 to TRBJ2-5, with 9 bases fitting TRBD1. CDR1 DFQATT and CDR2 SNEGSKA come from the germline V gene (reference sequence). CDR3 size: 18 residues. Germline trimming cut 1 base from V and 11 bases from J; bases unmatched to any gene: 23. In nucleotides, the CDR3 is TGCAGTGCTAGAGTCCGGGACAGGGCCCTAGCAAGCTACAATGAGCAGTACTTC. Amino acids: CSARVRDRALASYNEQYF.

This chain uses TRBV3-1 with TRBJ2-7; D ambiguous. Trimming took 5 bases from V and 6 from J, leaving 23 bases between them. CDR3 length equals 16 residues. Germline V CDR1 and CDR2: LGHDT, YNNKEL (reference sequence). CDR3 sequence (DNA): TGTGCCAGCAGCTATACCTGGCCAGCCCAGAATGGCGAGCAGTACTTC. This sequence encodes CASSYTWPAQNGEQYF.

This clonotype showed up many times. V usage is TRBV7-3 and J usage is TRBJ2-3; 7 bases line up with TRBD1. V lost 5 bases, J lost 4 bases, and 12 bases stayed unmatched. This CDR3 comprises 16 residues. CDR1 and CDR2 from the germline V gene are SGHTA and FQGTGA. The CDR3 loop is CASSLLEGGPADTQYF. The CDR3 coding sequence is TGTGCCAGCAGCCTGCTAGAAGGGGGCCCTGCAGATACGCAGTATTTT.

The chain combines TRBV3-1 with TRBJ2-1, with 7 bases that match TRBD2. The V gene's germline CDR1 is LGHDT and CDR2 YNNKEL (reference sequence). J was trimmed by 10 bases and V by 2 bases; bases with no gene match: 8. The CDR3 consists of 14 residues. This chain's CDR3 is CASSQRLAEDEQFF. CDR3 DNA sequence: TGTGCCAGCAGCCAACGGCTAGCGGAGGACGAGCAGTTCTTC.

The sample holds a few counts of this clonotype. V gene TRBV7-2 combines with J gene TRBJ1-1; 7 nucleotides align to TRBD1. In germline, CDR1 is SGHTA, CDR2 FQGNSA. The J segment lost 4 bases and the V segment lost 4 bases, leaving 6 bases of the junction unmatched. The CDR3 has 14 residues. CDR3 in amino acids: CASSSRGQGTEAFF. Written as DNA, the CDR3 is TGTGCCAGCAGCTCTAGGGGGCAGGGCACTGAAGCTTTCTTT.

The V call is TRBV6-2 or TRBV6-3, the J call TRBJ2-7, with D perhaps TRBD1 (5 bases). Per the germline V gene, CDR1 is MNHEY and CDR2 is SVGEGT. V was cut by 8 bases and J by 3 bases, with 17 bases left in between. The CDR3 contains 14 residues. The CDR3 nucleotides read TGTGCCAGCGCCGAAATCAGGGATTACTACGAGCAGTACTTC. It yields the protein CASAEIRDYYEQYF.

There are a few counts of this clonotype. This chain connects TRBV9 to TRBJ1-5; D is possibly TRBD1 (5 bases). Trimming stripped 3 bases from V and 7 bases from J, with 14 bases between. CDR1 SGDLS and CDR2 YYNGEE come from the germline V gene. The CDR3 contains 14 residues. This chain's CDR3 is CASSDRGAGQPQHF. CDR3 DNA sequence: TGTGCCAGCAGCGACCGGGGCGCGGGACAGCCCCAGCATTTT.

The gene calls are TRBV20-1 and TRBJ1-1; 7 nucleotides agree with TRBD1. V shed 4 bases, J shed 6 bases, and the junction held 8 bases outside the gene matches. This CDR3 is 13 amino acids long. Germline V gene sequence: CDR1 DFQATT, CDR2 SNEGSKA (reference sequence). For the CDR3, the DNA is TGCAGTGCTAACCGGGACAGTGTATCTGAAGCTTTCTTT. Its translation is CSANRDSVSEAFF.

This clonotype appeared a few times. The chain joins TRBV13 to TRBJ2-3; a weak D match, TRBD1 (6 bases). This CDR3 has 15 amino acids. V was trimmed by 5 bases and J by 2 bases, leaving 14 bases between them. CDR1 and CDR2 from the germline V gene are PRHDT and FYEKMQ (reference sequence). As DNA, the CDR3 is TGTGCCAGCAGCCTGCCGACAGGACCCACAGATACGCAGTATTTT. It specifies CASSLPTGPTDTQYF.